The 14 T cell receptor beta chains below all came from one sample that was sequenced in a study of tumor-infiltrating lymphocytes in localized non-small cell lung cancer. Clones were sequenced by immunoSEQ multiplex PCR, and TCRdb holds only the in-frame ones, with some missing. The table has approximately 14,000 clones, approximately 62% seen once. What was sequenced was uninvolved lung tissue not adjacent to the tumor. The receptors come from a human donor with non-small cell lung cancer.

The CDR3 DNA sequence: TGTGCCAGCAGGTCTCTTCTCGAGGGGGCTTTCTTT. It is translated as CASRSLLEGAFF. The chain is built from TRBV27 and TRBJ1-1; D perhaps matches TRBD1 (5 bases). Germline CDR1 MNHEY, CDR2 SMNVEV (reference sequence). CDR3 length: 12 amino acids. V was pared by 6 bases and J by 11 bases, with 16 bases between.

The CDR3 region is CASSLGDTQYF. The CDR3 DNA reads TGCGCCAGCAGCTTGGGAGATACGCAGTATTTT. This chain connects TRBV5-1 to TRBJ2-3; D is uncertain. The CDR3 is 11 residues long. Trimming cost V 0 bases and J 5 bases, with 1 base left between them. From germline, CDR1 is SGHRS and CDR2 YFSETQ. The variable domain in full, with the rest retrieved from reference TRBV5-1 and TRBJ2-3, is KAGVTQTPRYLIKTRGQQVTLSCSPISGHRSVSWYQQTPGQGLQFLFEYFSETQRNKGNFPGRFSGRQFSNSRSEMNVSTLELGDSALYLCASSLGDTQYFGPGTRLTVL.

This chain connects TRBV4-3 to TRBJ2-1; 12 positions agree with TRBD2. The V gene's germline CDR1 is LGHNA and CDR2 YSLEER. J gave up 5 bases and V 0 bases, and 8 bases lay outside the gene matches. This CDR3 is built from 18 residues. The CDR3 DNA follows: TGCGCCAGCAGCCAAGAAGCTAAGGGACTAGCGGGTAACAATGAGCAGTTCTTC. Protein: CASSQEAKGLAGNNEQFF.

This clone was detected only a few times. V usage is TRBV2 and J usage is TRBJ1-5; D perhaps matches TRBD1 (6 bases). This CDR3 contains 15 residues. Germline CDR1 and CDR2: SNHLY and FYNNEI. Trimming shortened V by 4 bases and J by 4 bases, and 14 bases separated the two germline ends. In DNA form, the CDR3 reads TGTGCCAGCAGTGCCCAGGGGAGTCGGAATCAGCCCCAGCATTTT. Encoded protein: CASSAQGSRNQPQHF. Variable domain in full (rest from reference TRBV2 and TRBJ1-5): EPEVTQTPSHQVTQMGQEVILRCVPISNHLYFYWYRQILGQKVEFLVSFYNNEISEKSEIFDDQFSVERPDGSNFTLKIRSTKLEDSAMYFCASSAQGSRNQPQHFGDGTRLSIL.

The chain couples TRBV28 to TRBJ1-1; 8 bases map to TRBD1. The CDR3 has 16 residues. The V segment lost 3 bases and the J segment 1 base; nucleotides outside the gene matches: 7. The V gene's germline CDR1 is MDHEN and CDR2 SYDVKM. DNA for the CDR3: TGTGCCAGCAGTTTCCAACTAGGGACAGGGAACACTGAAGCTTTCTTT. As protein: CASSFQLGTGNTEAFF.

The chain is built from TRBV7-9 and TRBJ1-4, with D maybe TRBD1 (5 bases). Germline V gene data show CDR1 as SEHNR and CDR2 as FQNEAQ (reference sequence). V dropped 5 bases and J dropped 4 bases, with 14 bases sitting between them. The CDR3 totals 15 residues. CDR3 loop: CASSRSWQGNEKLFF. Here the CDR3 DNA reads TGTGCCAGCAGCAGAAGTTGGCAGGGTAATGAAAAACTGTTTTTT.

The chain combines TRBV19 with TRBJ1-4, with a possible D match to TRBD1 (5 bases). Germline V gene lookup returns CDR1 LNHDA and CDR2 SQIVND (reference sequence). With 6 bases removed from V and 0 bases from J, the gap between germline ends came to 17 bases. The CDR3 is 17 residues long. CDR3 sequence reads: CASSTGLIVATNEKLFF. The CDR3 nucleotides are TGTGCCAGTAGCACAGGTCTAATCGTCGCAACTAATGAAAAACTGTTTTTT.

Only one count was recorded for this clone. The chain couples TRBV2 to TRBJ1-2; D unresolved. The V end lost 2 bases, the J end lost 4 bases, and 5 bases lay between the germline ends. CDR3 length equals 12 residues. CDR1 is SNHLY and CDR2 is FYNNEI in the germline V gene. The CDR3 DNA follows: TGTGCCAGCAGTGAAAACAGCTATGGCTACACCTTC. Its translation is CASSENSYGYTF. The entire variable domain, with the rest obtained from reference TRBV2 and TRBJ1-2, is as follows: EPEVTQTPSHQVTQMGQEVILRCVPISNHLYFYWYRQILGQKVEFLVSFYNNEISEKSEIFDDQFSVERPDGSNFTLKIRSTKLEDSAMYFCASSENSYGYTFGSGTRLTVV.

This sequence joins TRBV4-1 and TRBJ2-7, with 10 bases fitting TRBD1. The CDR3 consists of 17 residues. V shed 1 base and J 4 bases; nucleotides not matched to a gene: 10. Germline V lookup: CDR1 MGHRA, CDR2 YSYEKL. Written as DNA, the CDR3 is TGCGCCAGCAGCCAAGGACCAACCGGGACAGGGGCTTACGAGCAGTACTTC. It yields the protein CASSQGPTGTGAYEQYF.

This chain links TRBV28 with TRBJ2-5, with D perhaps matching TRBD1 (6 bases). Trimming stripped 6 bases from V and 0 bases from J, with 17 bases between. This CDR3 spans 16 amino acids. Per germline, CDR1 MDHEN and CDR2 SYDVKM. The CDR3 DNA is TGTGCCAGCAGCCTGGGGGCTAGCAGCGACCAAGAGACCCAGTACTTC. Its translation is CASSLGASSDQETQYF.

The chain joins TRBV10-2 to TRBJ2-2, with 7 bases aligning to TRBD1. The V gene's germline CDR1 is WSHSY and CDR2 SAAADI. There are 15 residues in the CDR3. V lost 3 bases and J lost 3; bases outside the gene matches: 4. For the CDR3, the DNA is TGCGCCAGCAGTGAACACCAGGGGGACACCGGGGAGCTGTTTTTT. It is translated as CASSEHQGDTGELFF.

The chain links TRBV5-4 to TRBJ2-5; 12 bases map to TRBD2. Germline V gene sequence: CDR1 SGHNT, CDR2 YYREEE (reference sequence). There are 15 residues in the CDR3. V gave up 6 bases and J gave up 2 bases; unmatched junction bases: 5. This chain's CDR3 is CASKLGTSGQETQYF. CDR3 bases: TGTGCCAGCAAATTGGGGACTAGCGGGCAAGAGACCCAGTACTTC.

This sequence joins TRBV19 and TRBJ1-1; possible D gene TRBD1, 5 bases. V lost 3 bases and J lost 10, with 12 bases in between. The CDR3 has 12 residues. Germline CDR1 is LNHDA and CDR2 is SQIVND (reference sequence). CDR3 sequence reads: CASSMLRGRAFF. The DNA for the CDR3 is TGTGCCAGTAGTATGTTGCGGGGGAGAGCTTTCTTT.

This clone has only one observation. The rearrangement joins TRBV9 to TRBJ1-4; D gene ambiguous. The CDR3 covers 15 residues. The germline V gene encodes CDR1 SGDLS and CDR2 YYNGEE. Trimming cost V 0 bases and J 4 bases, with 10 bases left between them. The CDR3 DNA sequence: TGTGCCAGCAGCGTAGGGCGGAACTATAATGAAAAACTGTTTTTT. It is translated as CASSVGRNYNEKLFF.